Below are 5 T cell receptor beta chains sequenced from a single sample in a study of early T cells in non-severe SARS-CoV-2 infection. TCRdb reanalysed the 5' RACE reads using MiXCR and keeps one entry per CDR3 protein. The sample gives 25,000 to 35,000 distinct CDR3 sequences, roughly 4.5% of which show up once; approximately 6% is in the top ten. The specimen was whole blood, collected at baseline. The source is an adult who was a healthcare worker with PCR-confirmed SARS-CoV-2 infection or an uninfected control (not recorded which).

This clonotype has at least ten counts. This CDR3 reads CASSDDGTYEQYF. DNA for the CDR3: TGTGCCAGCAGCGACGACGGCACCTACGAGCAGTACTTC. This chain connects TRBV12-3 or TRBV12-4 to TRBJ2-7; no reliable D call. The ends were cut back, 6 bases at V and 2 bases at J, with 11 bases in the middle. This CDR3 has 13 amino acids.

The V gene is TRBV12-3 or TRBV12-4, the J gene TRBJ2-5; weak D call: TRBD2 (5 bases). The CDR3 totals 13 residues. Trimming left V 7 bases short and J 1 base short, with 10 bases between. The CDR3 nucleotides read TGTGCCAGCACCCCGGGGAGCCAAGAGACCCAGTACTTC. This gives the protein CASTPGSQETQYF.

This clonotype was seen many times. This chain uses TRBV6-6 with TRBJ2-7, with 8 bases fitting TRBD2. V shed 7 bases, J shed 5 bases, and the junction held 13 bases outside the gene matches. Germline lookup yields CDR1 MNHNY and CDR2 SVGAGI (reference sequence). The CDR3 sequence is 15 residues long. This chain's CDR3 is CASTTGGAVPDEQYF. In nucleotides, the CDR3 is TGTGCCAGCACCACGGGGGGGGCCGTTCCTGACGAGCAGTACTTC.

This clonotype was counted ten times or more. V and J are TRBV5-1 and TRBJ2-1, with D possibly being TRBD2 (7 bases). The germline V gene has CDR1 SGHRS and CDR2 YFSETQ. The CDR3 totals 17 residues. V dropped 3 bases and J dropped 5 bases, with 21 bases sitting between them. CDR3 bases: TGCGCCAGCAGCTCCTGGAGGCGGGGGCTGAGCGACAATGAGCAGTTCTTC. As protein: CASSSWRRGLSDNEQFF.

Ten or more counts support this clonotype. The chain employs TRBV30 and TRBJ1-5; possibly TRBD1 for D (6 bases). The CDR3 is made up of 13 amino acids. V lost 1 base and J 7 bases, leaving 11 bases between the germline ends. Germline values: CDR1 GTSNPN, CDR2 SVGIG (reference sequence). This chain's CDR3 is CAWSGGLRQPQHF. CDR3 DNA: TGTGCCTGGAGTGGGGGGCTTAGACAGCCCCAGCATTTT. Filled out from reference TRBV30 and TRBJ1-5, the complete variable domain reads SQTIHQWPATLVQPVGSPLSLECTVEGTSNPNLYWYRQAAGRGLQLLFYSVGIGQISSEVPQNLSASRPQDRQFILSSKKLLLSDSGFYLCAWSGGLRQPQHFGDGTRLSIL.